This T cell receptor (beta chain) was found in a study of response to subunit inactivated influenza vaccine. TCRdb reprocessed the RT-PCR reads via MiXCR and lists one record per CDR3 protein. Among a few hundred thousand distinct CDR3 sequences listed, 22% were seen once. Whole-study results and caveats: Every seasonal influenza vaccination brings in few new T cells, the authors suggested.

A few counts support this clonotype. The antigen is unknown. CDR1 and CDR2 (germline): MNHNS, SASEGT. V dropped 5 bases and J dropped 0; count of bases not matched to a gene: 6. The CDR3 extends over 17 amino acids. The specimen was PBMCs from blood, collected about 20 months after vaccination. V gene TRBV6-1 combines with J gene TRBJ1-6; 8 bases fit TRBD1. The TCR comes from a man between 50 and 70 years old who received an inactivated influenza vaccine. This CDR3 reads CASSRDRSSSYNSPLHF. CDR3 DNA: TGTGCCAGCAGTAGGGACAGGTCGAGCTCCTATAATTCACCCCTCCACTTT.